This is a list of T cell receptor beta chains from one sample in a study of blood T cells in healthy people across ages. TCRdb re-derived calls from the 5' RACE reads in MiXCR, one entry per CDR3 protein. The sample includes hundreds of thousands of distinct CDR3 sequences, around half of them seen just once. Sequencing input: blood. Receptor source: a woman aged 55-70 years in good health. The CDR3 runs from the conserved cysteine through the conserved F or W. A D gene is named only where the DNA matches it firmly. Size tells how often a clone was seen (once, few, many) or the class of an expanded clone, and some rows leave it out.

CDR3: CASSQGANLDTDTQYF; DNA: TGTGCCAGCAGCCAAGGGGCCAATCTAGACACAGATACGCAGTATTTT; J: TRBJ2-3; V: TRBV4-2; size: .; D: .
CDR3: CASRSGSTGEQYF; DNA: TGTGCCAGCAGAAGCGGGAGTACGGGCGAGCAGTACTTC; J: TRBJ2-7; V: TRBV7-2; size: few; D: TRBD2
CDR3: CASSQAYGVAAVGAEQYF; DNA: TGTGCCAGCAGCCAAGCTTATGGGGTAGCGGCGGTAGGGGCCGAGCAGTACTTC; J: TRBJ2-7; V: TRBV4-2; size: .; D: .
CDR3: CASRDSSTDTQYF; DNA: TGTGCCAGCCGGGACAGCAGCACAGATACGCAGTATTTT; J: TRBJ2-3; V: TRBV28; size: few; D: TRBD1
CDR3: CASSESRIARNQPQHF; DNA: TGTGCCAGCAGTGAAAGTAGGATCGCGAGGAATCAGCCCCAGCATTTT; J: TRBJ1-5; V: TRBV6-1; size: .; D: .
CDR3: CSGGSFYEQYF; DNA: TGCAGCGGTGGGAGCTTCTACGAGCAGTACTTC; J: TRBJ2-7; V: TRBV29-1; size: few; D: .
CDR3: CSAGKPGLAGFSYNEQYF; DNA: TGCAGTGCTGGGAAACCGGGACTAGCGGGTTTCTCCTACAATGAGCAGTACTTC; J: TRBJ2-5; V: TRBV20-1; size: .; D: TRBD2
CDR3: CASSQGTGVGNSPLHF; DNA: TGTGCCAGCAGCCAAGGGACAGGAGTAGGCAATTCACCCCTCCACTTT; J: TRBJ1-6; V: TRBV4-2; size: many; D: TRBD1
CDR3: CSARDRAGSRGYTF; DNA: TGCAGTGCTAGAGATCGGGCGGGATCACGAGGCTACACCTTC; J: TRBJ1-2; V: TRBV20-1; size: .; D: .
CDR3: CSAGGGAEITDTQYF; DNA: TGCAGTGCGGGGGGGGGAGCGGAAATCACAGATACGCAGTATTTT; J: TRBJ2-3; V: TRBV20-1; size: .; D: TRBD2
CDR3: CASSTRLAGGPNEQFF; DNA: TGTGCCAGCAGCACTCGGCTAGCGGGAGGGCCAAATGAGCAGTTCTTC; J: TRBJ2-1; V: TRBV11-2; size: few; D: TRBD2
CDR3: CAIGTTSTDTQYF; DNA: TGTGCCATCGGGACCACTAGCACAGATACGCAGTATTTT; J: TRBJ2-3; V: TRBV10-3; size: few; D: .
CDR3: CASSQSQGGANVLTF; DNA: TGCGCCAGCAGCCAAAGCCAGGGTGGGGCCAACGTCCTGACTTTC; J: TRBJ2-6; V: TRBV4-3; size: many; D: .
CDR3: CASSLFAETQYF; DNA: TGTGCCAGCAGTTTATTTGCCGAGACCCAGTACTTC; J: TRBJ2-5; V: TRBV28; size: .; D: .
CDR3: CASRAGLTEAFF; DNA: TGTGCCAGCAGGGCAGGGTTAACTGAAGCTTTCTTT; J: TRBJ1-1; V: TRBV7-9; size: few; D: .
CDR3: CATIRGGIGYNEQFF; DNA: TGTGCCACCATCCGAGGAGGCATTGGGTACAATGAGCAGTTCTTC; J: TRBJ2-1; V: TRBV6-2/TRBV6-3; size: .; D: .
CDR3: CVSSGTSGSAGPPSSEQYF; DNA: TGTGTCAGCAGCGGAACTAGCGGGAGCGCAGGACCCCCTTCCTCCGAGCAGTACTTC; J: TRBJ2-7; V: TRBV3-1; size: .; D: TRBD2
CDR3: CAISPDRLAYNEQFF; DNA: TGTGCCATCAGTCCCGACAGGTTGGCATACAATGAGCAGTTCTTC; J: TRBJ2-1; V: TRBV10-3; size: few; D: .
CDR3: CASSPQGNFNTEAFF; DNA: TGTGCCAGCAGCCCCCAGGGTAACTTTAACACTGAAGCTTTCTTT; J: TRBJ1-1; V: TRBV7-8; size: .; D: .
CDR3: CSASSGWQSTDTQYF; DNA: TGCAGTGCTAGTAGCGGTTGGCAGAGCACAGATACGCAGTATTTT; J: TRBJ2-3; V: TRBV20-1; size: few; D: .
CDR3: CASSSGTGLAKNIQYF; DNA: TGTGCCAGCAGCTCGGGGACAGGCCTAGCCAAAAACATTCAGTACTTC; J: TRBJ2-4; V: TRBV7-8; size: few; D: TRBD1
CDR3: CASSLGGTRLTTDTQYF; DNA: TGCGCCAGCAGCTTGGGCGGGACACGCTTGACCACAGATACGCAGTATTTT; J: TRBJ2-3; V: TRBV5-1; size: .; D: .
CDR3: CASSLRVAGNTGELFF; DNA: TGCGCCAGCAGCTTAAGGGTAGCGGGGAACACCGGGGAGCTGTTTTTT; J: TRBJ2-2; V: TRBV5-1; size: many; D: TRBD2
CDR3: CASSLEQGPVEQYF; DNA: TGTGCCAGCAGCTTAGAGCAGGGGCCGGTTGAGCAGTACTTC; J: TRBJ2-7; V: TRBV7-6; size: .; D: .
CDR3: CASSRDMGHEQYF; DNA: TGCGCCAGCAGCCGTGACATGGGCCACGAGCAGTACTTC; J: TRBJ2-7; V: TRBV4-3; size: few; D: .
CDR3: CSARDRGFYGYTF; DNA: TGCAGTGCTAGGGACAGGGGCTTCTATGGCTACACCTTC; J: TRBJ1-2; V: TRBV20-1; size: few; D: TRBD1
CDR3: CASSQDPGSYPSSYNEQYF; DNA: TGCGCCAGCAGCCAAGATCCGGGGTCCTACCCAAGCTCCTACAATGAGCAGTACTTC; J: TRBJ2-7; V: TRBV4-3; size: .; D: .
CDR3: CASSLTRGPGKRGLNNEQFF; DNA: TGTGCCAGCAGCTTAACCCGGGGGCCCGGGAAGAGGGGCCTTAACAATGAGCAGTTCTTC; J: TRBJ2-1; V: TRBV7-9; size: .; D: .
CDR3: CSAGQEETQYF; DNA: TGCAGCGCCGGACAAGAAGAGACCCAGTACTTC; J: TRBJ2-5; V: TRBV29-1; size: .; D: .
CDR3: CSAGTGGGNTEAFF; DNA: TGCAGCGCCGGGACAGGGGGCGGCAACACTGAAGCTTTCTTT; J: TRBJ1-1; V: TRBV29-1; size: few; D: TRBD1
CDR3: CSVPGGPWGTEAFF; DNA: TGCAGCGTCCCAGGGGGGCCCTGGGGGACTGAAGCTTTCTTT; J: TRBJ1-1; V: TRBV29-1; size: .; D: TRBD1